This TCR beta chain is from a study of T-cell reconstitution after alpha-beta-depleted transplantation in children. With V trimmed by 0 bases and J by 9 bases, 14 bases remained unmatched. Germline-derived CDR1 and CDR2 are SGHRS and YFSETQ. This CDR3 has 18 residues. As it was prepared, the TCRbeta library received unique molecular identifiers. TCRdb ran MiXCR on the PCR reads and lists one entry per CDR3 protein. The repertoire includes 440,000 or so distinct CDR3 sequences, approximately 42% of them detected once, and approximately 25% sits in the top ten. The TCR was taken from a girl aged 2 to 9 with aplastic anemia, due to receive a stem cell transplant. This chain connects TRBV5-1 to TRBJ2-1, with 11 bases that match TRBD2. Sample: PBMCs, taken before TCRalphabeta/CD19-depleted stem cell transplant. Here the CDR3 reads CASSLAPGLAVREREQFF. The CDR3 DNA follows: TGCGCCAGCAGCTTGGCCCCGGGACTAGCGGTCAGGGAGCGTGAGCAGTTCTTC. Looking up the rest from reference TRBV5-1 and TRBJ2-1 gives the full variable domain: KAGVTQTPRYLIKTRGQQVTLSCSPISGHRSVSWYQQTPGQGLQFLFEYFSETQRNKGNFPGRFSGRQFSNSRSEMNVSTLELGDSALYLCASSLAPGLAVREREQFFGPGTRLTVL.